The 8 T cell receptor beta chains in this list originate from one sample, sequenced in a study of blood T cells in healthy people across ages. Alongside a J-beta primer mix, a sample-barcoded 5' primer served in a second PCR lasting roughly 7 to 12 cycles. TCRdb processed the 5' RACE reads anew with MiXCR; each CDR3 protein has one entry. Among about 720,000 distinct CDR3 sequences listed, 20% to 25% were seen once. Sequenced material: blood. The receptor source for this set is a man in his 70s in good health.

The V call is TRBV20-1, the J call TRBJ2-1; the D call may be TRBD1 or TRBD2 (5 bases each). The CDR3 loop spans 14 amino acids. Trimming shortened V by 1 base and J by 3 bases, and 10 bases separated the two germline ends. Germline V gene lookup returns CDR1 DFQATT and CDR2 SNEGSKA (reference sequence). CDR3 loop: CSARGGVLYNEQFF. The CDR3 nucleotides are TGCAGTGCTAGAGGAGGGGTTCTCTACAATGAGCAGTTCTTC.

This clonotype has a count of ten or more. The chain uses TRBV20-1 and TRBJ1-2; 8 bases align to TRBD1. V shed 1 base and J 6 bases; nucleotides not matched to a gene: 7. There are 14 residues in the CDR3. Germline V gives CDR1 DFQATT, CDR2 SNEGSKA (reference sequence). CDR3 sequence (DNA): TGCAGTGCTAGAGTTATGACAGGGGCCAATGGCTACACCTTC. Translation: CSARVMTGANGYTF.

The chain links TRBV9 to TRBJ2-5; tentatively, D is TRBD2 (7 bases). V was cut by 4 bases and J by 4 bases, with 20 bases left in between. CDR1 and CDR2 from the germline V gene are SGDLS and YYNGEE. The CDR3 totals 16 residues. The CDR3 sequence is CASSLDTGGNGETQYF. In nucleotides, the CDR3 is TGTGCCAGCAGCCTAGATACGGGGGGCAATGGAGAGACCCAGTACTTC.

The chain is built from TRBV3-1 and TRBJ1-4; D is perhaps TRBD1 (6 bases). Germline V lookup: CDR1 LGHDT, CDR2 YNNKEL (reference sequence). Trimming pared 2 bases from V and 8 bases from J, leaving 9 bases between. This CDR3 has 13 amino acids. CDR3 bases: TGTGCCAGCAGCCAACCAGGGGCCGAAAAACTGTTTTTT. Residues: CASSQPGAEKLFF. Based on the CDR3 plus reference TRBV3-1 and TRBJ1-4, the full variable domain is DTAVSQTPKYLVTQMGNDKSIKCEQNLGHDTMYWYKQDSKKFLKIMFSYNNKELIINETVPNRFSPKSPDKAHLNLHINSLELGDSAVYFCASSQPGAEKLFFGSGTQLSVL.

The chain couples TRBV28 to TRBJ2-1; TRBD2 matches at 7 bases. The CDR3 consists of 14 residues. The junction had 9 bases not matched to a gene; V was cut back by 5 bases and J by 8 bases. Germline CDR1 reads MDHEN; CDR2 reads SYDVKM. CDR3 in amino acids: CASSRLAYWDEQFF. CDR3 DNA sequence: TGTGCCAGCAGTAGACTAGCCTACTGGGATGAGCAGTTCTTC. The whole variable domain, filled in from reference TRBV28 and TRBJ2-1, reads DVKVTQSSRYLVKRTGEKVFLECVQDMDHENMFWYRQDPGLGLRLIYFSYDVKMKEKGDIPEGYSVSREKKERFSLILESASTNQTSMYLCASSRLAYWDEQFFGPGTRLTVL.

The sample holds a few counts of this clonotype. The chain couples TRBV9 to TRBJ2-5; 10 nucleotides align to TRBD2. The J call may be incorrect, as the DNA end agrees better with TRBJ2-1. Germline values: CDR1 SGDLS, CDR2 YYNGEE. The CDR3 totals 17 residues. CDR3 in amino acids: CASSISLAGVTYNEQFF. CDR3 in DNA: TGTGCCAGCAGCATTTCCCTAGCGGGAGTTACCTACAATGAGCAGTTCTTC.

This clonotype was counted at least ten times. J is TRBJ1-3 and V is TRBV6-6; no clear D gene. V lost 0 bases and J lost 2, with 8 bases in between. Germline values: CDR1 MNHNY, CDR2 SVGAGI (reference sequence). The CDR3 spans 15 residues. The chain's CDR3 is CASSYSSQAGNTIYF. As DNA, the CDR3 is TGTGCCAGCAGTTACTCGAGTCAGGCTGGAAACACCATATATTTT.

This clonotype appeared a few times. The J gene is TRBJ2-3, the V gene TRBV20-1; unclear D gene. CDR1 is DFQATT, CDR2 SNEGSKA, per germline (reference sequence). V was cut by 0 bases and J by 3 bases, with 13 bases left in between. The CDR3 runs to 15 residues. In nucleotides, the CDR3 is TGCAGTGCTAGAGATCCGCTAGAAAGGACAGATACGCAGTATTTT. Protein product: CSARDPLERTDTQYF.